These 3 T cell receptor beta chains originate from one sample sequenced in a study of T cell responses to AZD1222 COVID-19 vaccine. This table comes from immunoSEQ multiplex PCR, and its TCRdb copy is limited to in-frame clones, with some not included. The sample includes some 94,000 clones, approximately 89% of them seen just once. The sample here was peripheral blood, taken 28 days after the second AZD1222 dose. The receptor set was obtained from an adult who received the AZD1222 COVID-19 vaccine.

This clone was seen just once. The chain combines TRBV21-1 with TRBJ2-2; the table's D call, TRBD2, was not checked against the DNA. TRBV21-1 is listed as a pseudogene. This CDR3 region has 13 residues. This CDR3 reads CASSAVRGGELFF. CDR3 DNA sequence: TGTGCCAGCAGCGCGGTCCGGGGAGGGGAGCTGTTTTTT.

The CDR3 coding sequence is TGCGCCAGCAGCTTAGGCAGGGGGTTCACAGATACGCAGTATTTT. This gives the protein CASSLGRGFTDTQYF. The chain carries TRBV5-1 and TRBJ2-3; 7 nucleotides align to TRBD1. From germline, CDR1 is SGHRS and CDR2 YFSETQ. CDR3 size: 15 residues. V was clipped by 2 bases and J by 2 bases; unmatched bases: 5.

This chain uses TRBV20-1 with TRBJ1-1; the D gene is possibly TRBD1 (6 bases). Germline assignment: CDR1 DFQATT and CDR2 SNEGSKA (reference sequence). This CDR3 has 10 amino acids. With 6 bases removed from V and 9 bases from J, the gap between germline ends came to 11 bases. The CDR3 DNA sequence: TGCAGTGCCCGGACAGTCCAAGCTTTCTTT. This codes for CSARTVQAFF.